These T cell receptor beta chains were read from a single sample in a study of CD8 T cells in ankylosing spondylitis. TCRdb reprocessed the 5' RACE reads via MiXCR and lists one record per CDR3 protein. The table records 150,000 to 200,000 distinct CDR3 sequences, 10% to 15% of them present only once. The source material was blood, either unsorted or a sorted T cell fraction (not recorded which). These receptors came from a female donor with ankylosing spondylitis or in good health (not recorded which). CDR3s include the opening cysteine and the closing phenylalanine or tryptophan. Fields, in order: clone size, V gene, D gene, J gene, CDR3 DNA, CDR3 protein. The D gene is left open where the match is weak. Clone size is given for some rows only: seen once, a few or many times, or a class if the clone is expanded.

abundance: NA; v_gene: TRBV28; d_gene: TRBD2; j_gene: TRBJ2-3; CDR3nt: TGTGCCGACTTAGCGGGAGGAAGCACAGATACGCAGTATTTT; CDR3aa: CADLAGGSTDTQYF
abundance: many; v_gene: TRBV24-1; d_gene: NA; j_gene: TRBJ1-4; CDR3nt: TGTGCCACCAGTGATCAAAATGAAAAACTGTTTTTT; CDR3aa: CATSDQNEKLFF
abundance: many; v_gene: TRBV20-1; d_gene: TRBD2; j_gene: TRBJ2-3; CDR3nt: TGCAGTGCTAGCCCCGGACTAGCGAATACAGATACGCAGTATTTT; CDR3aa: CSASPGLANTDTQYF
abundance: many; v_gene: TRBV3-1; d_gene: NA; j_gene: TRBJ2-1; CDR3nt: TGTGCCAGCAGCCAAGCTTTTATGGGCGGGCTAAACAATGAGCAGTTCTTC; CDR3aa: CASSQAFMGGLNNEQFF
abundance: many; v_gene: TRBV18; d_gene: NA; j_gene: TRBJ2-1; CDR3nt: TGTGCCAGCTCACCGATACACAATGAGCAGTTCTTC; CDR3aa: CASSPIHNEQFF
abundance: NA; v_gene: TRBV7-9; d_gene: TRBD1; j_gene: TRBJ1-1; CDR3nt: TGTGCCAGCGGTACCGGGACAGGGGGCTTCACTGAAGCTTTCTTT; CDR3aa: CASGTGTGGFTEAFF
abundance: many; v_gene: TRBV7-2; d_gene: TRBD1; j_gene: TRBJ1-1; CDR3nt: TGTGCCAGCAGCCCCCAGACAGGGTCAGGGAACACTGAAGCTTTCTTT; CDR3aa: CASSPQTGSGNTEAFF
abundance: many; v_gene: TRBV4-1; d_gene: TRBD1; j_gene: TRBJ1-1; CDR3nt: TGCGCCAGCAGCCAATCGACAGGGTATGGGGCTTTCTTT; CDR3aa: CASSQSTGYGAFF
abundance: many; v_gene: TRBV20-1; d_gene: NA; j_gene: TRBJ2-7; CDR3nt: TGCAGTGCTAGAGGTCCCTTGGGAGCGAACGAGCAGTACTTC; CDR3aa: CSARGPLGANEQYF
abundance: NA; v_gene: TRBV25-1; d_gene: NA; j_gene: TRBJ2-3; CDR3nt: TGTGCCAGCAGTGAATTTGCCGGTCCCAGCACAGATACGCAGTATTTT; CDR3aa: CASSEFAGPSTDTQYF
abundance: many; v_gene: TRBV29-1; d_gene: TRBD2; j_gene: TRBJ2-1; CDR3nt: TGCAGCGTGGGACCCACTAGCGACCCAAATGAGCAGTTCTTC; CDR3aa: CSVGPTSDPNEQFF
abundance: NA; v_gene: TRBV7-2; d_gene: NA; j_gene: TRBJ2-1; CDR3nt: TGTGCCAGCAGCTTAGTAGGAGGGGCCTCCTACAATGAGCAGCTCTTC; CDR3aa: CASSLVGGASYNEQLF
abundance: NA; v_gene: TRBV7-2; d_gene: TRBD1; j_gene: TRBJ1-5; CDR3nt: TGTGCCAGCAGCTTAGCTGGGACAGGGGATCAGCCCCAGCATTTT; CDR3aa: CASSLAGTGDQPQHF
abundance: few; v_gene: TRBV20-1; d_gene: TRBD2; j_gene: TRBJ2-1; CDR3nt: TGCAGTGCTACCCCCGGGGGGGGGCGGAAGAGGCGATATGAGCAGTTCTTC; CDR3aa: CSATPGGGRKRRYEQFF
abundance: NA; v_gene: TRBV9; d_gene: NA; j_gene: TRBJ1-5; CDR3nt: TGTGCCAGCACCCAACAGGGATATAGAAATCAGCCCCAGCATTTT; CDR3aa: CASTQQGYRNQPQHF
abundance: many; v_gene: TRBV27; d_gene: NA; j_gene: TRBJ1-5; CDR3nt: TGTGCCAGCAGTTTTCAGGGTCCCAATCAGCCCCAGCATTTT; CDR3aa: CASSFQGPNQPQHF
abundance: few; v_gene: TRBV25-1; d_gene: TRBD2; j_gene: TRBJ2-2; CDR3nt: TGTGCCAGAGACCCTCCAGGGCGGGAGGAAGGCACCGGGGAGCTGTTTTTT; CDR3aa: CARDPPGREEGTGELFF
abundance: few; v_gene: TRBV7-9; d_gene: TRBD2; j_gene: TRBJ2-1; CDR3nt: TGTGCCAGCAGCACTAGCGGGAGATACAATGAGCAGTTCTTC; CDR3aa: CASSTSGRYNEQFF